This T cell receptor (beta chain) was retrieved from a study of cytomegalovirus exposure and HLA in healthy donors. Germline values: CDR1 SGHRS, CDR2 YFSETQ. The CDR3 has 13 residues. Trimming pared 4 bases from V and 6 bases from J, leaving 10 bases between. Vbeta (60) and Jbeta (13) primers were used in the PCR. Sequenced by immunoSEQ multiplex PCR; TCRdb stores in-frame clones only, minus some. The sample contains around 150,000 clones, around four fifths of which appear only once. The sequenced sample consisted of PBMCs. V is TRBV5-1 and J is TRBJ2-2; D uncertain. The TCR was taken from a woman between 50 and 59 years old in good health and CMV-seropositive. CDR3 loop: CASSHKAAGELFF. DNA for the CDR3: TGCGCCAGCAGCCATAAGGCGGCCGGGGAGCTGTTTTTT.